These 10 T cell receptor beta chains were all obtained from the same sample, sequenced in a study of T cells in Graves' hyperthyroidism and ophthalmopathy. Researchers took RNA transcripts and amplified the TCR beta CDR3 regions from them. HTBI primers drove first-round RT-PCR of the TCR CDR3. TCRdb redid the calling of the multiplex PCR reads with MiXCR, one entry per CDR3 protein. The data hold fewer than 750,000 distinct CDR3 sequences, with about 15% observed a single time. What was sequenced was blood. The receptors come from a woman between 35 and 50 years old with Graves' ophthalmopathy.

This clonotype came up many times. This chain links TRBV2 with TRBJ2-7; unclear D gene. CDR3 length: 12 amino acids. Trimming pared 8 bases from V and 2 bases from J, leaving 10 bases between. The V gene's germline CDR1 is SNHLY and CDR2 FYNNEI. In DNA form, the CDR3 reads TGTGCCAGCGACTTGCACCCCTACGAGCAGTACTTC. Its protein is CASDLHPYEQYF.

In this sample, this clonotype turned up many times. The rearrangement uses TRBV29-1 and TRBJ2-5; maybe TRBD2 (6 bases). V was pared by 1 base and J by 5 bases, with 17 bases between. This CDR3 region has 15 residues. Germline V gene lookup returns CDR1 SQVTM and CDR2 ANQGSEA. The CDR3 DNA is TGCAGCGTTGAAGGATGGAAACTAGCCGATGAGACCCAGTACTTC. Amino acid sequence: CSVEGWKLADETQYF.

This clonotype was detected a few times. The V gene is TRBV13, the J gene TRBJ2-7, with D possibly called TRBD1 or TRBD2 (5 bases each). The germline V and J ends were trimmed by 3 bases and 9 bases, with 18 bases remaining between them. This CDR3 comprises 14 residues. The germline CDR1 and CDR2 sequences are PRHDT and FYEKMQ (reference sequence). In DNA, the CDR3 is TGTGCCAGCAGCTTCGGAACAGGAGGCGCCGGGCAGTACTTC. As protein: CASSFGTGGAGQYF.

This clonotype was counted between two and nine times. The chain uses TRBV6-2 or TRBV6-3 and TRBJ2-6; D is perhaps TRBD1 or TRBD2 (5 bases each). The CDR3 sequence is 18 residues long. V shed 6 bases and J shed 3 bases, with 21 bases lying between them. CDR1 and CDR2 (germline): MNHEY, SVGEGT. The CDR3 bases are TGTGCCAGCAGCCGCAGTGGGGGAGTTATTGGTGGGGCCAACGTCCTGACTTTC. Translation: CASSRSGGVIGGANVLTF.

This clonotype was picked up many times. This chain joins TRBV28 and TRBJ1-1; D not resolved. The CDR3 loop spans 12 amino acids. The germline V gene encodes CDR1 MDHEN and CDR2 SYDVKM. The ends were cut back, 1 base at V and 7 bases at J, with 7 bases in the middle. CDR3 sequence: CASSLYGSEAFF. The CDR3 DNA reads as TGTGCCAGCAGTTTATATGGCAGTGAAGCTTTCTTT.

In its sample, this clonotype was seen many times. The chain couples TRBV12-3 or TRBV12-4 to TRBJ2-5, with D uncertain. Trimming took off 3 bases at V and 1 base at J, with 9 bases between the two ends. This CDR3 has 14 residues. CDR3 residues: CASSFPDTQETQYF. The CDR3 DNA is TGTGCCAGCAGTTTCCCCGACACCCAAGAGACCCAGTACTTC.

The rearrangement joins TRBV7-2 to TRBJ2-5; TRBD2 is a possible D gene (7 bases). The germline V gene has CDR1 SGHTA and CDR2 FQGNSA. CDR3 length equals 15 residues. V was clipped by 5 bases and J by 4 bases, with 17 bases between them. CDR3: CASSRGASLGETQYF. For the CDR3, the DNA is TGTGCCAGCAGCCGGGGGGCTAGTTTAGGAGAGACCCAGTACTTC.

This clonotype occurred many times. This chain uses TRBV12-3 or TRBV12-4 with TRBJ1-1; possible D gene TRBD1, 5 bases. V lost 5 bases and J lost 4, with 14 bases in between. The CDR3 totals 14 residues. The CDR3 region is CASSQQVGGTEAFF. CDR3 nucleotides: TGTGCCAGCAGTCAACAGGTGGGGGGCACTGAAGCTTTCTTT.

This clonotype was recorded many times. V gene TRBV20-1 combines with J gene TRBJ2-5, with 10 bases aligning to TRBD1. Germline V gene sequence: CDR1 DFQATT, CDR2 SNEGSKA (reference sequence). This CDR3 comprises 16 residues. V gave up 0 bases and J gave up 2 bases; unmatched junction bases: 6. CDR3 bases: TGCAGTGCTAGAGACTGGGACAGGGGAAGGCAAGAGACCCAGTACTTC. It encodes CSARDWDRGRQETQYF.

In this sample, this clonotype turned up many times. As DNA, the CDR3 is TGTGCCAGCGAACTGGGACTACCGGGGGACGAGCAGTACTTC. Translating gives CASELGLPGDEQYF. The chain employs TRBV12-3 or TRBV12-4 and TRBJ2-7, with 7 nucleotides matching TRBD2. V lost 8 bases to trimming and J lost 5 bases; unmatched junction nucleotides: 12. The CDR3 runs to 14 residues.